This is a list of T cell receptor beta chains from one sample in a study of blood T cell repertoires in COVID-19. Profiling relied on immunoSEQ multiplex PCR, and the TCRdb table lists in-frame clones only, not all of them. The data show roughly 220,000 clones, approximately 80% seen once. The material sequenced was peripheral blood. The receptors were gathered from a woman in her 40s who had recovered from COVID-19. CDR3s leave out the opening cysteine and the closing phenylalanine or tryptophan.

j_gene: TRBJ1-1
v_gene: TRBV10-3
CDR3aa: AISEHAQGEAF

j_gene: TRBJ2-7
v_gene: TRBV10-3
CDR3aa: AISEGGQVSYEQY

j_gene: TRBJ2-5
v_gene: TRBV7-2
CDR3aa: ASSLSSGTTQGTQY

j_gene: TRBJ1-1
v_gene: TRBV11-2
CDR3aa: ASSTTQNTEAF

j_gene: TRBJ1-5
v_gene: TRBV5-1
CDR3aa: ASSPTDGGEEPQH

j_gene: TRBJ2-7
v_gene: TRBV5-5
CDR3aa: ASSNPLSTYEQY

j_gene: TRBJ2-7
v_gene: TRBV7-2
CDR3aa: ASSLGDSRYEQY

j_gene: TRBJ2-5
v_gene: TRBV5-1
CDR3aa: ASSQNAGVVETQY

j_gene: TRBJ1-1
v_gene: TRBV11-2
CDR3aa: ASSSRVMNTEAF

j_gene: TRBJ2-1
v_gene: TRBV3-1/TRBV3-2
CDR3aa: ASSKGVNEQF

j_gene: TRBJ2-5
v_gene: TRBV6-2/TRBV6-3
CDR3aa: ASSHRAETQY

j_gene: TRBJ1-2
v_gene: TRBV11-2
CDR3aa: ASSLGDREDGYT

j_gene: TRBJ1-2
v_gene: TRBV5-1
CDR3aa: ASSSDRGRFGYT

j_gene: TRBJ1-6
v_gene: TRBV7-2
CDR3aa: ASSFRQNNNSPLH

j_gene: TRBJ2-4
v_gene: TRBV5-4
CDR3aa: ASSLGGQGANIQY

j_gene: TRBJ1-1
v_gene: TRBV28
CDR3aa: ASSLSPGLEAF

j_gene: TRBJ1-6
v_gene: TRBV6-8
CDR3aa: ARGDQGTRFGPLH

j_gene: TRBJ1-2
v_gene: TRBV18
CDR3aa: ASSPGQGKYGYT

j_gene: TRBJ2-2
v_gene: TRBV7-9
CDR3aa: ASSISHGGAPVSGELF

j_gene: TRBJ2-6
v_gene: TRBV7-2
CDR3aa: ASSEDISRANVLT

j_gene: TRBJ1-2
v_gene: TRBV21-1
CDR3aa: ASSKGGKDPGQGGGVGYGYT

j_gene: TRBJ2-5
v_gene: TRBV5-1
CDR3aa: ASSPGDSRETQY

j_gene: TRBJ1-6
v_gene: TRBV21-1
CDR3aa: ASSDPFRAGWLNSPLH

j_gene: TRBJ1-6
v_gene: TRBV12-5
CDR3aa: ASGLAQKDRGLNSPLH

j_gene: TRBJ2-5
v_gene: TRBV7-9
CDR3aa: ASSRAREGGETQY

j_gene: TRBJ1-3
v_gene: TRBV10-3
CDR3aa: AIRADSLSGNTIY

j_gene: TRBJ1-6
v_gene: TRBV2
CDR3aa: ASSGTSAASPLH

j_gene: TRBJ2-5
v_gene: TRBV18
CDR3aa: ASSRGQEETQY

j_gene: TRBJ1-2
v_gene: TRBV5-1
CDR3aa: ASSLGANYGYT

j_gene: TRBJ1-1
v_gene: TRBV11-3
CDR3aa: ASSYPMEGQNTEAF

j_gene: TRBJ2-1
v_gene: TRBV19
CDR3aa: ASRTSGGGDEQF

j_gene: TRBJ2-7
v_gene: TRBV7-6
CDR3aa: ASSFGLAGNYEQY

j_gene: TRBJ1-3
v_gene: TRBV19
CDR3aa: ASTFSGQRSGNTIY

j_gene: TRBJ2-2
v_gene: TRBV2
CDR3aa: ASSVDRNTGELF

j_gene: TRBJ1-6
v_gene: TRBV10-3
CDR3aa: AISPRDTTNSPLH

j_gene: TRBJ1-2
v_gene: TRBV11-2
CDR3aa: ASSSGTGDGYT

j_gene: TRBJ1-4
v_gene: TRBV29-1
CDR3aa: SGGGGEKLF

j_gene: TRBJ2-7
v_gene: TRBV5-4
CDR3aa: ASRRLGEAAPYEEQY

j_gene: TRBJ1-1
v_gene: TRBV27
CDR3aa: ASGKGQVMNTEAF

j_gene: TRBJ1-2
v_gene: TRBV18
CDR3aa: ASSPRHPGDGYT